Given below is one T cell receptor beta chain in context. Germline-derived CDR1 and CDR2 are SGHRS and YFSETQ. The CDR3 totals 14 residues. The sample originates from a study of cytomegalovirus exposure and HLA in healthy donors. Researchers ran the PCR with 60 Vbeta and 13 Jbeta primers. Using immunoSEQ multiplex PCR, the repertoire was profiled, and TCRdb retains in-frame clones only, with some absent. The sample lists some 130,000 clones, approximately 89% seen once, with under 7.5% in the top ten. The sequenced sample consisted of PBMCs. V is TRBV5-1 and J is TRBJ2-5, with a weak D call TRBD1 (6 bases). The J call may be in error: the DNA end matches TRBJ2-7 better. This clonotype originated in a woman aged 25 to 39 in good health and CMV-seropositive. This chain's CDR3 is CASSLEQGAYEQYF. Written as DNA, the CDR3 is TGCGCCAGCAGCTTGGAACAGGGCGCCTACGAGCAGTACTTC.